This TCR beta chain was sequenced in a study of shared T cell receptors in the human thymus. Generated by immunoSEQ multiplex PCR, the TCRdb table keeps only in-frame clones and is missing some. Of about 660,000 clones in the sample, more than 75% were seen once. The V end was cut by 2 bases, the J end by 0 bases, with 12 bases between. CDR1 SGHVS and CDR2 FQNEAQ come from the germline V gene. This CDR3 region has 16 residues. The data were also submitted as part of a second study, on human thymus T cells. From that study: Thymic TCR repertoires of unrelated people reportedly overlapped highly.

The source is a boy under three years old with a congenital heart defect. The rearrangement links TRBV7-8 to TRBJ2-3, with D possibly being TRBD2 (6 bases). The sequenced material came from thymocytes. CDR3 in DNA: TGTGCCAGCAGCTTACCCCGGGGGTCTAGCACAGATACGCAGTATTTT. Its translation: CASSLPRGSSTDTQYF.